This TCR beta chain was retrieved from a study of graft-versus-host responses after intestinal transplantation (dated by TCRdb to about 2021). About the study as a whole: Multivisceral, liver-intestinal, or isolated intestinal transplants were received by the recipients. The cohort enrolled about two dozen intestinal transplant recipients, one of whom was a retransplant, and a few patients without pretransplant specimens were excluded. Anti-thymocyte globulin induction was given to all recipients, followed by maintenance tacrolimus and steroids for approximately three years. Alloreactive clones were identified by sequencing pre-transplant mixed lymphocyte reaction products and comparing these products with unstimulated pre-transplant donor and recipient T cells. After intestinal transplantation, graft-versus-host and host-versus-graft alloreactive T cell clones in the graft, circulation and bone marrow were tracked using bulk TCR-beta CDR3 sequencing. A peak of at least 4% donor T cells among recipient peripheral blood mononuclear cells was the definition used for donor T cell macrochimerism. Samples from a few later patients were sequenced in-house on an Illumina MiSeq with MiXCR processing rather than by the commercial service.

The paper as a whole reports these results and caveats: In the allografts of patients with donor T cell macrochimerism, GvH to HvG T cell clonal ratios were high. Early after transplant, peak levels of circulating GvH clones were found to be associated with declines in HvG clones. The relatively low number and heterogeneity of intestinal transplant patients limited the conclusions. GvH clones were found in recipient bone marrow, and some of the GvH clones appeared earlier in ileal mucosa or blood, which is consistent with an intestinal mucosal origin.

About this clone: The target of this receptor is not known. Base-call qualities are not available, and no considerably larger clone is one nucleotide away.

The intended sense of this specimen's time point label: cells obtained before transplantation from donor or recipient. CD3+CD4+ and CD3+CD8+ populations were FACS-sorted from unstimulated pre-transplant donor and recipient cells taken from spleen or lymph nodes. Library method: the immunoSEQ multiplex PCR assay. In most patients, genomic DNA was isolated using the Qiagen DNeasy Blood and Tissue Kit and sent frozen to Adaptive Biotechnologies for TCR sequencing. High-throughput TCR-beta CDR3 sequencing of genomic DNA from most patients was performed by Adaptive Biotechnologies. Regarding the original processing steps: TCR sequencing data for around 20 patients were retrieved from Adaptive's ImmunoSEQ software; a few other patients were processed with MiXCR and VDJtools. CD4 versus CD8 sorting errors were corrected by removing sequences found in both subsets at a frequency ratio below 5:1. CDR3 nucleotide sequences shared between donor and recipient were removed because the origin of such sequences could not be assigned. To be classed as alloreactive, a clone needed at least 2-fold expansion over unstimulated cells and a minimum CFSE-low frequency of 0.002% (template counts) or 0.001% (read counts). A clone was considered mappable if detected in the sequenced pre-transplant spleen, lymph node, or MLR CFSE-low populations of the donor or recipient. The cumulative frequency of alloreactive clones was calculated as a percentage of all sequences, weighted by copy number. TCRdb took this table from immuneACCESS and kept in-frame rearrangements with V and J called. Such tables lack part of the clones; where checked against another copy, unresolved V genes explain under half of the gap, and the rest is unexplained. V and J calls and clone size are copied from that table; D and trimming were computed from the DNA. In this sample the table shows tens of thousands of clones, around 91% of which occur a single time. The ten largest make up approximately 0.096% of the sample.

This sequence was found in a human donor who received an intestinal transplant. The sequences come from unstimulated CD4+ T cells sorted from spleen or lymph node cells, collected before intestinal transplant.

The bases are TGCGCCAGCAGCTGGAGCGGGGATGAGGAAGAGACCCAGTACTTC. Its protein product is CASSWSGDEEETQYF. The V and J segments used are TRBV5-1 and TRBJ2-5; TRBD2 matches 7 bases in the middle. CDR1 and CDR2 are drawn from the germline V gene: SGHRS, YFSETQ. The CDR3, cysteine through phenylalanine, is 15 amino acids long. Kept here is only the CDR3 DNA, which spans 45 bases and is read in frame from base 1. The germline V end is reduced by 3 bases and the J end by 3 bases; junction bases left unmatched: 8.